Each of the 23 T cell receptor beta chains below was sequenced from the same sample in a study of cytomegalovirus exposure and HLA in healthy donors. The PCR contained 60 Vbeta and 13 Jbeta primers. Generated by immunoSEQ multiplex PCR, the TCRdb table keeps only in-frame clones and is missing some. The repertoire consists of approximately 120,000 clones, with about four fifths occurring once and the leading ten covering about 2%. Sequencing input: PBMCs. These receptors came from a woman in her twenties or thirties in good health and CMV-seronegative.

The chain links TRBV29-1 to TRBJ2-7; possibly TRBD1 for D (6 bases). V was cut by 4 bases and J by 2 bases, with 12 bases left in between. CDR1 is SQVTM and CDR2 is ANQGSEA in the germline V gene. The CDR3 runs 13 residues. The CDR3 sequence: CSVVGQGPYEQYF. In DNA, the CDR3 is TGCAGCGTTGTCGGTCAGGGGCCCTACGAGCAGTACTTC.

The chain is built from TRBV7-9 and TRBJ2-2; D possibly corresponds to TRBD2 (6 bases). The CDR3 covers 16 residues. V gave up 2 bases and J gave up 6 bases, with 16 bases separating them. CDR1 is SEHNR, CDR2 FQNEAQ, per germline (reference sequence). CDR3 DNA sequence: TGTGCCAGCAGCTTACGGTTCGTCACGGGGGCCGGGGAGCTGTTTTTT. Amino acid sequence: CASSLRFVTGAGELFF. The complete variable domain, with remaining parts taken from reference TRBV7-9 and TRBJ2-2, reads DTGVSQNPRHKITKRGQNVTFRCDPISEHNRLYWYRQTLGQGPEFLTYFQNEAQLEKSRLLSDRFSAERPKGSFSTLEIQRTEQGDSAMYLCASSLRFVTGAGELFFGEGSRLTVL.

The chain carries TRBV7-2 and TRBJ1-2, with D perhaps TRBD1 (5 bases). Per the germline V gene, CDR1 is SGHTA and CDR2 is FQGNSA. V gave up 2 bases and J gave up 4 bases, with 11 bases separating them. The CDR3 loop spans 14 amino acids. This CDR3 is CASSLIGEGYGYTF. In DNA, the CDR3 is TGTGCCAGCAGCTTAATAGGGGAGGGCTATGGCTACACCTTC.

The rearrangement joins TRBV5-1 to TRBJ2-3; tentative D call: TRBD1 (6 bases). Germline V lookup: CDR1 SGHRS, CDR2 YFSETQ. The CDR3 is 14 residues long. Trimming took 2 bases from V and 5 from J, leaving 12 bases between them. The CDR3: CASSLMAGEDTQYF. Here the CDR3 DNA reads TGCGCCAGCAGCTTAATGGCAGGGGAAGATACGCAGTATTTT.

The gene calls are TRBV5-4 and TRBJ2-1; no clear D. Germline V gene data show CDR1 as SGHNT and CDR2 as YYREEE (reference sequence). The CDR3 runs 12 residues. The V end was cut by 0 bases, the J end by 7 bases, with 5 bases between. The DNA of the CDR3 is TGTGCCAGCAGCTTGGACCAGAATGAGCAGTTCTTC. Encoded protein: CASSLDQNEQFF.

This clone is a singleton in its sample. The CDR3, as DNA: TGTGCCACAGGACAGGGAGACTCTTCTTCCTATGGCTACACCTTC. Translated: CATGQGDSSSYGYTF. The genes are TRBV2 and TRBJ1-2; the match to TRBD1 covers 8 bases. V lost 10 bases, J lost 4 bases, and 14 bases stayed unmatched. CDR3 size: 15 residues. Germline lookup yields CDR1 SNHLY and CDR2 FYNNEI.

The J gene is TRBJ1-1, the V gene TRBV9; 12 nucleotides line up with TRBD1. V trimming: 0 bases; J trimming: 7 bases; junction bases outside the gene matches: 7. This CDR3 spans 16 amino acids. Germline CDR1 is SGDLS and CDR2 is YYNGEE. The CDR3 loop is CASSVEPGQGAIEAFF. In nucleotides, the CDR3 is TGTGCCAGCAGCGTAGAGCCGGGACAGGGGGCAATTGAAGCTTTCTTT. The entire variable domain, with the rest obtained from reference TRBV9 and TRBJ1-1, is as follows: DSGVTQTPKHLITATGQRVTLRCSPRSGDLSVYWYQQSLDQGLQFLIQYYNGEERAKGNILERFSAQQFPDLHSELNLSSLELGDSALYFCASSVEPGQGAIEAFFGQGTRLTVV.

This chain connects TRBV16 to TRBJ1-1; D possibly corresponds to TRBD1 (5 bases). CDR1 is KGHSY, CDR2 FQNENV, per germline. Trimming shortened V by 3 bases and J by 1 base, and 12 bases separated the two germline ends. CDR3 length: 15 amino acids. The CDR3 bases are TGTGCCAGCAGCCAGACGACAGCATCGAACACTGAAGCTTTCTTT. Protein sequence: CASSQTTASNTEAFF.

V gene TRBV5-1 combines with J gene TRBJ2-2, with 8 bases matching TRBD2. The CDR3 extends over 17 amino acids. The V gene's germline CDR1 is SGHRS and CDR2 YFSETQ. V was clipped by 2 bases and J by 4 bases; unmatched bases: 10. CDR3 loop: CASSFVVSGIFTGELFF. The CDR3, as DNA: TGCGCCAGCAGCTTCGTCGTTAGCGGGATCTTCACCGGGGAGCTGTTTTTT.

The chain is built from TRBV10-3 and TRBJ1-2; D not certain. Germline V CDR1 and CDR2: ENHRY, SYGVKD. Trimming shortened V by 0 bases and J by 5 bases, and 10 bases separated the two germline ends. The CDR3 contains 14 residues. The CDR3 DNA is TGTGCCATCAGTGAGTCGTCGAGTTGGTATGGCTACACCTTC. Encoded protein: CAISESSSWYGYTF.

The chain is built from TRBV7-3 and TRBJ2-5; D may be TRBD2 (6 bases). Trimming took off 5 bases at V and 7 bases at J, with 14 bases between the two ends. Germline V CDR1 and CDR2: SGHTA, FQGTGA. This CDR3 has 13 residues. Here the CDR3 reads CASSPDGGWTQYF. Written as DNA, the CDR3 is TGTGCCAGCAGCCCCGACGGAGGGTGGACCCAGTACTTC.

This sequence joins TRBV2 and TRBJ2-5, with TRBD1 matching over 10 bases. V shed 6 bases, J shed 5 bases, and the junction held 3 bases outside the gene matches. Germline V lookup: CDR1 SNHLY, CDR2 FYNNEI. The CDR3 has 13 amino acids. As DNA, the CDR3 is TGTGCCAGCAGGGGACAGGGGTGGGAGACCCAGTACTTC. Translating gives CASRGQGWETQYF.

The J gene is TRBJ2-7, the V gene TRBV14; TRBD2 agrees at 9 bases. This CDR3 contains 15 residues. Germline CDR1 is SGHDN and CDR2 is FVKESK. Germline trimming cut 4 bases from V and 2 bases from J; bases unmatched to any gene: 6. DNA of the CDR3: TGTGCCAGCAGCCCTAGCGGGAAGAGCCCCTACGAGCAGTACTTC. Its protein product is CASSPSGKSPYEQYF. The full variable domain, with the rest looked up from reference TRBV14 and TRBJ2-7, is EAGVTQFPSHSVIEKGQTVTLRCDPISGHDNLYWYRRVMGKEIKFLLHFVKESKQDESGMPNNRFLAERTGGTYSTLKVQPAELEDSGVYFCASSPSGKSPYEQYFGPGTRLTVT.

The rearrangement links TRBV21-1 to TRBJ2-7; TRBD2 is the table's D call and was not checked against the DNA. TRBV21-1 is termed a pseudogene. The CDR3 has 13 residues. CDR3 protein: CASSERKPYEQYF. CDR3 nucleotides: TGTGCCAGCAGCGAACGCAAGCCTTACGAGCAGTACTTC.

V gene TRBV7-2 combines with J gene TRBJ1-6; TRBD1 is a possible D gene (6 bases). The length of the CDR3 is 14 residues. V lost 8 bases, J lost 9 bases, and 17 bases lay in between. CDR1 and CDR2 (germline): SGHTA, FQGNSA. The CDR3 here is CASDGQQIGSPLHF. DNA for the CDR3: TGTGCCAGCGACGGACAGCAAATAGGTTCACCCCTCCACTTT.

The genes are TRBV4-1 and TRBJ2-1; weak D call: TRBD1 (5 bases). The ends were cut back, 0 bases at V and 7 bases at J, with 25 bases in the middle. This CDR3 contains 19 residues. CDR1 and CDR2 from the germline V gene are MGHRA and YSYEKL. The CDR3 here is CASSQDEGALALLGNEQFF. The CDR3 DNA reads TGCGCCAGCAGCCAAGACGAAGGGGCTTTAGCCCTCTTAGGGAATGAGCAGTTCTTC.

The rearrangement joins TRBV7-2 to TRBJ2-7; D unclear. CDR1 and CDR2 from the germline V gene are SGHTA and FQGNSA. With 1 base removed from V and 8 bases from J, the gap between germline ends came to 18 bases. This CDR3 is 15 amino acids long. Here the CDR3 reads CASSLVSRTYVQQYF. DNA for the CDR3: TGTGCCAGCAGCTTAGTTAGCCGCACCTACGTCCAGCAGTACTTC.

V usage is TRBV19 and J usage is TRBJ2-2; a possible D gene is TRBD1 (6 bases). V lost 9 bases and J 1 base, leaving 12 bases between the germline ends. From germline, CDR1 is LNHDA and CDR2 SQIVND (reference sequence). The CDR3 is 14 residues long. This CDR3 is CASDDRRNTGELFF. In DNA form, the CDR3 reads TGTGCCAGCGATGACAGGAGGAACACCGGGGAGCTGTTTTTT.

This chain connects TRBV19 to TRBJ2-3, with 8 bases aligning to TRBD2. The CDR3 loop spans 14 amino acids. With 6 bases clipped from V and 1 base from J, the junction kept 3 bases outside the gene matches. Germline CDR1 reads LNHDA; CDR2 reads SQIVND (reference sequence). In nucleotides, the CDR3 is TGTGCCAGTAGCGGGAGGGCCGGCACAGATACGCAGTATTTT. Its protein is CASSGRAGTDTQYF.

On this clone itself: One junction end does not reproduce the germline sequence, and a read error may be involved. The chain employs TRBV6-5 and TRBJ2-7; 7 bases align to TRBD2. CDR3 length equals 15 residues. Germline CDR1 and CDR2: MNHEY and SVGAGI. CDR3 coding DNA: TGTGCCATCAGTAAGGCCGGGGGGTCCTCCTACGAGCAGTACTTC. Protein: CAISKAGGSSYEQYF.

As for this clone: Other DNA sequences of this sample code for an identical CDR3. CDR3 amino acids: CASSGGGFKETQYF. The CDR3 region has the DNA TGTGCCAGCAGCGGGGGAGGGTTTAAAGAGACCCAGTACTTC. This chain links TRBV6-1 with TRBJ2-5; 7 bases align to TRBD2. Losses at the gene ends were 6 bases for V and 3 bases for J; bases not matched to a gene: 7. CDR1 and CDR2 from the germline V gene are MNHNS and SASEGT. The CDR3 loop spans 14 amino acids.

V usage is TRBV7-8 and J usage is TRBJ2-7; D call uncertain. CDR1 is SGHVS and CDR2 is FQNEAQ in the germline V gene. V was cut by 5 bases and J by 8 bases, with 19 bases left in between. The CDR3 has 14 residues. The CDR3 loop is CASSRGVEMNKQYF. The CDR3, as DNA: TGTGCCAGCAGCCGCGGCGTAGAGATGAACAAGCAGTACTTC.

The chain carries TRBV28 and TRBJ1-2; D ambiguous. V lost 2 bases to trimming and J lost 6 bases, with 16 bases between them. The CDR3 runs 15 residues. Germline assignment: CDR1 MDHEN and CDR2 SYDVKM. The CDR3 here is CASSLTAGVRDGYTF. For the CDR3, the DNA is TGTGCCAGCAGTTTAACGGCCGGGGTGAGGGATGGCTACACCTTC.